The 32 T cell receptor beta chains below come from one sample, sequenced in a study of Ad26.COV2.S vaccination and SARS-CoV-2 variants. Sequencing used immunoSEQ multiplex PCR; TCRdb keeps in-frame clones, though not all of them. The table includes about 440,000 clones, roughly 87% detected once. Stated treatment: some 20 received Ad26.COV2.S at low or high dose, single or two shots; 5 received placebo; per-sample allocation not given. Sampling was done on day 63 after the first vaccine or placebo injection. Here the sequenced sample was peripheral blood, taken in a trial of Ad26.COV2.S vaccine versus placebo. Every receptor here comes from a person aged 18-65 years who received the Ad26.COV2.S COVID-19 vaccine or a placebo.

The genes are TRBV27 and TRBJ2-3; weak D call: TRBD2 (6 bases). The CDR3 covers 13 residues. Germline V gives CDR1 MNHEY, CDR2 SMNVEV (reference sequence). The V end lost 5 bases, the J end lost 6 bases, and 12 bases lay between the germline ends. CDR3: CASSATRADTQYF. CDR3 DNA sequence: TGTGCCAGCAGTGCGACTAGAGCGGATACGCAGTATTTT.

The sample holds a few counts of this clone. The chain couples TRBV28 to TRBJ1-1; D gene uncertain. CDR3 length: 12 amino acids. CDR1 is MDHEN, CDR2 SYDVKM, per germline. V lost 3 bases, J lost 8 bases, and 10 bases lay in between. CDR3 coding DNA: TGTGCCAGCAGTTTCCTAGTAGCCGAAGCTTTCTTT. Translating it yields CASSFLVAEAFF. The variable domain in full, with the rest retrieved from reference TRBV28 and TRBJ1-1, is DVKVTQSSRYLVKRTGEKVFLECVQDMDHENMFWYRQDPGLGLRLIYFSYDVKMKEKGDIPEGYSVSREKKERFSLILESASTNQTSMYLCASSFLVAEAFFGQGTRLTVV.

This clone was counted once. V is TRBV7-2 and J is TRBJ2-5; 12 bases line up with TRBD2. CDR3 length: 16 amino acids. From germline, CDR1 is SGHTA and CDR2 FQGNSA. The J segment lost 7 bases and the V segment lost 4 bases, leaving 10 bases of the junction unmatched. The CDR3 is CASSSMTSGSTGTQYF. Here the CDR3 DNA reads TGTGCCAGCAGCTCTATGACTAGCGGGAGTACGGGGACCCAGTACTTC. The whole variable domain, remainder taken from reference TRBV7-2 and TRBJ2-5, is GAGVSQSPSNKVTEKGKDVELRCDPISGHTALYWYRQSLGQGLEFLIYFQGNSAPDKSGLPSDRFSAERTGGSVSTLTIQRTQQEDSAVYLCASSSMTSGSTGTQYFGPGTRLLVL.

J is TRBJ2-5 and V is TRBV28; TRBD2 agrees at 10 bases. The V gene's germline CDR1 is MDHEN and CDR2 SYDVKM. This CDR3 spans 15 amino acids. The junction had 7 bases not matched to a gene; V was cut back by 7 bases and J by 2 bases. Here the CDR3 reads CASTETSGTQETQYF. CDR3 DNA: TGTGCCAGCACCGAAACTAGCGGGACACAAGAGACCCAGTACTTC.

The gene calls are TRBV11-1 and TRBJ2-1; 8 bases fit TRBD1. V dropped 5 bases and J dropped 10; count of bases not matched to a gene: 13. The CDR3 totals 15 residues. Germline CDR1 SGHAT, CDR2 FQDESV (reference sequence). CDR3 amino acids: CASSLGQGLGREQFF. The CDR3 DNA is TGTGCCAGCAGCCTAGGACAGGGTCTGGGTCGAGAGCAGTTCTTC.

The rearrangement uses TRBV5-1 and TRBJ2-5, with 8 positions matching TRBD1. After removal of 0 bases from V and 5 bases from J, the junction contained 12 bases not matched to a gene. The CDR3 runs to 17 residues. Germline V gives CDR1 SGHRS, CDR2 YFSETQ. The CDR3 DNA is TGCGCCAGCAGCTTGGACCCTTCAGGGGGCGCAGAGGAGACCCAGTACTTC. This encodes CASSLDPSGGAEETQYF.

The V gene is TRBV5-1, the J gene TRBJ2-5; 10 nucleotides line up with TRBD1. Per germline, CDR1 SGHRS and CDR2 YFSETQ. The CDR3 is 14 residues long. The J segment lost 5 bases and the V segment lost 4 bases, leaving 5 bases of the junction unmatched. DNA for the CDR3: TGCGCCAGCAGCATTGGACAGGGGGGCGAGACCCAGTACTTC. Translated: CASSIGQGGETQYF.

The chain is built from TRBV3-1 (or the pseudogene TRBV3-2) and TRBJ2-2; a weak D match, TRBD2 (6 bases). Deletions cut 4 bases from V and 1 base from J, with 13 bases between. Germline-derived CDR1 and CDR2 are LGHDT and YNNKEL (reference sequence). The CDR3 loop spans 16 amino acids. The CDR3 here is CASSRGISGNTGELFF. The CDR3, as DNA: TGTGCCAGCAGCCGCGGGATTAGCGGGAACACCGGGGAGCTGTTTTTT.

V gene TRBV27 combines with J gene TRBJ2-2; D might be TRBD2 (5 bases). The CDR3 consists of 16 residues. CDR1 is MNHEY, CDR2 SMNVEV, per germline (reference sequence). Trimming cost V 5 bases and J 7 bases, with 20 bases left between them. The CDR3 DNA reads TGTGCCAGCAGTCTACTACCGGGCCCCGGGGTCGGGGAGCTGTTTTTT. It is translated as CASSLLPGPGVGELFF.

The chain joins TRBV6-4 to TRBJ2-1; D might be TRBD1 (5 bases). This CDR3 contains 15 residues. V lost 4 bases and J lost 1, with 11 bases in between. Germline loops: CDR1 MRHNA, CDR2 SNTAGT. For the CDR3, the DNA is TGTGCCAGCAGTGTAGGTGACAGTTCCTACAATGAGCAGTTCTTC. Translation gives CASSVGDSSYNEQFF.

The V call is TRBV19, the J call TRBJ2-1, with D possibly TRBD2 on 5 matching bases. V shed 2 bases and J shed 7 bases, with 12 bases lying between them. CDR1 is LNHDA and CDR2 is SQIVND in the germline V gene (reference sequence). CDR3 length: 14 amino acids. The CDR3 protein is CASSIKFRGNEQFF. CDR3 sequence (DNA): TGTGCCAGTAGTATAAAGTTTCGGGGAAATGAGCAGTTCTTC.

CDR3: CASSPGGRYEQYF. CDR3 in DNA: TGTGCCAGCTCACCGGGGGGTCGTTACGAGCAGTACTTC. J is TRBJ2-7 and V is TRBV18; D is perhaps TRBD2 (6 bases). CDR1 and CDR2 (germline): KGHSH, LQKENI. There are 13 residues in the CDR3. Between the trimmed V and J ends, which lost 3 bases and 4 bases, there was a span of 10 bases.

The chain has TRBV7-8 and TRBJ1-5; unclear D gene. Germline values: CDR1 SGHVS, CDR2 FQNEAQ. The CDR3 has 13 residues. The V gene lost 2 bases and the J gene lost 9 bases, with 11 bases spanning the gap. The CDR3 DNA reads TGTGCCAGCAGCTTATCGTTTAAAAGGCCCCAGCATTTT. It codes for CASSLSFKRPQHF.

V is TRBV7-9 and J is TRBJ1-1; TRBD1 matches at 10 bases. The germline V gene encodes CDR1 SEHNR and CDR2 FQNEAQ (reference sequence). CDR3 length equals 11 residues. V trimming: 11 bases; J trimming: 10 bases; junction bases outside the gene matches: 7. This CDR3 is CAGRDRGAAFF. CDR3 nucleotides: TGTGCCGGGCGGGACAGGGGTGCAGCTTTCTTT.

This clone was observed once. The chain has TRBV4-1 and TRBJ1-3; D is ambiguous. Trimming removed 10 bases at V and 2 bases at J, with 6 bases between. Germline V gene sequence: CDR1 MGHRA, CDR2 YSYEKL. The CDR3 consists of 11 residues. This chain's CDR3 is CATRTGNTIYF. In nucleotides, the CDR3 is TGCGCCACCCGAACTGGAAACACCATATATTTT.

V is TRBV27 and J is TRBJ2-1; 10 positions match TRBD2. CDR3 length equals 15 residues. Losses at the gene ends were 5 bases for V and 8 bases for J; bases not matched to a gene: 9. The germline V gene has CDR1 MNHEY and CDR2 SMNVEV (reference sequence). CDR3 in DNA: TGTGCCAGCAGTCAGGGACTAGCGTGGGGGTATGAGCAGTTCTTC. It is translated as CASSQGLAWGYEQFF.

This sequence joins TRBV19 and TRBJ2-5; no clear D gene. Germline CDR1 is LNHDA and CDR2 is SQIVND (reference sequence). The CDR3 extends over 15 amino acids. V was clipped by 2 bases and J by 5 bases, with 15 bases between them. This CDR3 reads CASSIRGWAAETQYF. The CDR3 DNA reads TGTGCCAGTAGTATACGAGGTTGGGCAGCGGAGACCCAGTACTTC.

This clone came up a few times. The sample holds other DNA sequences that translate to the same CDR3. The CDR3 bases are TGTGCCAGTAGTATCGGGACAGTGAACACTGAAGCTTTCTTT. It specifies CASSIGTVNTEAFF. The chain couples TRBV19 to TRBJ1-1, with 7 bases fitting TRBD1. Per the germline V gene, CDR1 is LNHDA and CDR2 is SQIVND (reference sequence). CDR3 length: 14 amino acids. V lost 3 bases, J lost 0 bases, and 1 base stayed unmatched.

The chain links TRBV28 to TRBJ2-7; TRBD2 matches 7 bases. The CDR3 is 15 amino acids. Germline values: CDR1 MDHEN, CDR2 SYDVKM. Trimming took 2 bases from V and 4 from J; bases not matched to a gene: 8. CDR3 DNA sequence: TGTGCCAGCAGTTTACGCTCGGGAGCGGGATACGAGCAGTACTTC. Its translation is CASSLRSGAGYEQYF.

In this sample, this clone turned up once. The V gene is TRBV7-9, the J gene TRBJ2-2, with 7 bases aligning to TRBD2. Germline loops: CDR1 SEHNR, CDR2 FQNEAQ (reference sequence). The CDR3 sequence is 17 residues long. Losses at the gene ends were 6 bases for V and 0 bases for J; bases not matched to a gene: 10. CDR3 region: CASRRVTSAPNTGELFF. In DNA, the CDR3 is TGTGCCAGCAGACGAGTTACTAGCGCACCGAACACCGGGGAGCTGTTTTTT.

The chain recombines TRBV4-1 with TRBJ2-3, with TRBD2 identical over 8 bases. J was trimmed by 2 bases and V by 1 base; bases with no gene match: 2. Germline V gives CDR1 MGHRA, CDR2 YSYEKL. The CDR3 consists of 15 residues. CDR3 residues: CASSQGLAYTDTQYF. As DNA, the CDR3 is TGCGCCAGCAGCCAAGGACTAGCGTACACAGATACGCAGTATTTT.

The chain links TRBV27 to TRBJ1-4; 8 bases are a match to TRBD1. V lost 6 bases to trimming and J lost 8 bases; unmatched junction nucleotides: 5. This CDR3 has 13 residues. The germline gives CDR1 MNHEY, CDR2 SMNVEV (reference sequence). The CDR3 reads CASSMTGDEKLFF. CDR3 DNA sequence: TGTGCCAGCAGCATGACAGGGGACGAAAAACTGTTTTTT.

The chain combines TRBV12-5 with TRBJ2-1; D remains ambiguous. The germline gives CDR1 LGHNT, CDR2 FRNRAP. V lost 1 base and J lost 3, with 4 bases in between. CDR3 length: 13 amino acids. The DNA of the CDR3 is TGTGCTAGTGGTTTGGGGCACTACAATGAGCAGTTCTTC. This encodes CASGLGHYNEQFF.

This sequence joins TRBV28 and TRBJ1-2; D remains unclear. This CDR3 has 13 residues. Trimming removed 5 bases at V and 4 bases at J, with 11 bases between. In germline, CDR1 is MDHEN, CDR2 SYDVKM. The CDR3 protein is CASSPGATYGYTF. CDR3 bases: TGTGCCAGCAGTCCGGGAGCGACCTATGGCTACACCTTC.

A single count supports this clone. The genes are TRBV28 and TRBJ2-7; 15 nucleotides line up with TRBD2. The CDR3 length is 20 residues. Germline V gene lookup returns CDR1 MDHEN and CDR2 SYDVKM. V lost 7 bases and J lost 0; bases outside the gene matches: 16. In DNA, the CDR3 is TGTGCCAGCATCTTGGGTCCTTGGGGACTAGCGGGAGGTAGCTCCTACGAGCAGTACTTC. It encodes CASILGPWGLAGGSSYEQYF.

The CDR3 region is CATGDRGYEQYF. CDR3 DNA: TGTGCCACCGGAGACAGGGGCTACGAGCAGTACTTC. This sequence joins TRBV19 and TRBJ2-7, with TRBD1 matching over 8 bases. The V segment lost 10 bases and the J segment 3 bases; nucleotides outside the gene matches: 5. Germline V gene sequence: CDR1 LNHDA, CDR2 SQIVND (reference sequence). The CDR3 spans 12 residues. Looking up the rest from reference TRBV19 and TRBJ2-7 gives the full variable domain: DGGITQSPKYLFRKEGQNVTLSCEQNLNHDAMYWYRQDPGQGLRLIYYSQIVNDFQKGDIAEGYSVSREKKESFPLTVTSAQKNPTAFYLCATGDRGYEQYFGPGTRLTVT.

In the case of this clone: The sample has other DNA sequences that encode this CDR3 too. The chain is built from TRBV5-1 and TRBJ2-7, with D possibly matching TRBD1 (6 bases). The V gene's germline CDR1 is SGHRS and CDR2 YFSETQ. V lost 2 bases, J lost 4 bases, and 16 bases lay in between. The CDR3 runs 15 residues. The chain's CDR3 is CASSLQTGSTYEQYF. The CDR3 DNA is TGCGCCAGCAGCTTACAAACAGGGAGTACTTACGAGCAGTACTTC.

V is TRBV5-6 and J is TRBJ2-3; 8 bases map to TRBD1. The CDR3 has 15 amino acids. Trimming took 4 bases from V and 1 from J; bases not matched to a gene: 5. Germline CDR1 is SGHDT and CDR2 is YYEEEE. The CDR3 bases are TGTGCCAGCAGCGGACAGGGAAGGGGCACAGATACGCAGTATTTT. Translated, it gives CASSGQGRGTDTQYF.

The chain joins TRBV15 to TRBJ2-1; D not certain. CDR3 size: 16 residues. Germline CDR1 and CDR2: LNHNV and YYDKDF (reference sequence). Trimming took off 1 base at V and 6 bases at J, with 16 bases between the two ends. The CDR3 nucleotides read TGTGCCACCAGCAGAGTTAACACCGTCGGTTTCAATGAGCAGTTCTTC. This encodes CATSRVNTVGFNEQFF.

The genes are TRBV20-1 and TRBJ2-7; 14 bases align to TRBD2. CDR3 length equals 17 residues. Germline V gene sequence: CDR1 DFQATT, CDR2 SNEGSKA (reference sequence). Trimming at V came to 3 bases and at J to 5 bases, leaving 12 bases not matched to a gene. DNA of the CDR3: TGCAGTGCTAGTTATCCGGGACTAGCGGGAGAGTCCCACGAGCAGTACTTC. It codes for CSASYPGLAGESHEQYF.

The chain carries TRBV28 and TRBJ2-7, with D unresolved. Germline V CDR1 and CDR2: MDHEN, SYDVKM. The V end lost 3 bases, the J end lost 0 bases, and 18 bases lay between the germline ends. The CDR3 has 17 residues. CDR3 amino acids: CASSFSPPRTASYEQYF. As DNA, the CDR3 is TGTGCCAGCAGTTTCTCACCGCCCCGAACAGCCTCCTACGAGCAGTACTTC. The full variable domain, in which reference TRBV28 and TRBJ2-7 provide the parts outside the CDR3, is DVKVTQSSRYLVKRTGEKVFLECVQDMDHENMFWYRQDPGLGLRLIYFSYDVKMKEKGDIPEGYSVSREKKERFSLILESASTNQTSMYLCASSFSPPRTASYEQYFGPGTRLTVT.

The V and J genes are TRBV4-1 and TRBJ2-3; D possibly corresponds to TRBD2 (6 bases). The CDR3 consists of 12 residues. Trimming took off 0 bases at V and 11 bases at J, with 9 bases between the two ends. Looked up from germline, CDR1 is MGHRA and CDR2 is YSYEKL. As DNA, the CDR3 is TGCGCCAGCAGCCAAGACCCCGGGAGGCAGTATTTT. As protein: CASSQDPGRQYF.